Shown below are 28 T cell receptor beta chains from a single sample sequenced in a study of cytomegalovirus exposure and HLA in healthy donors. This table comes from immunoSEQ multiplex PCR, and its TCRdb copy is limited to in-frame clones, with some not included. This sample has about 240,000 clones, with approximately 86% found just once. The material sequenced was PBMCs. These receptors came from a young woman in good health and CMV-seropositive.

The chain links TRBV2 to TRBJ1-2; the match to TRBD1 covers 7 bases. V shed 3 bases and J 1 base; nucleotides not matched to a gene: 8. CDR1 is SNHLY, CDR2 FYNNEI, per germline. The CDR3 spans 16 residues. For the CDR3, the DNA is TGTGCCAGCAGTGAGTCGACAGGGCGGAGTAACTATGGCTACACCTTC. As protein: CASSESTGRSNYGYTF.

The chain couples TRBV30 to TRBJ2-5; D might be TRBD1 (5 bases). Germline V gene data show CDR1 as GTSNPN and CDR2 as SVGIG (reference sequence). V lost 0 bases and J 4 bases, leaving 15 bases between the germline ends. The CDR3 is 15 residues long. The CDR3 region is CAWSVPTGSRETQYF. The CDR3 DNA sequence: TGTGCCTGGAGTGTTCCCACAGGATCTCGAGAGACCCAGTACTTC.

This clone was seen more than once but under ten times. This rearrangement joins TRBV5-1 to TRBJ2-7; TRBD1 matches at 9 bases. CDR1 SGHRS and CDR2 YFSETQ come from the germline V gene. With V trimmed by 5 bases and J by 6 bases, 12 bases remained unmatched. The CDR3 sequence is 15 residues long. DNA for the CDR3: TGCGCCAGCAGAACCGGGACAGGGAGCGGCGGCGAGCAGTACTTC. This sequence encodes CASRTGTGSGGEQYF.

The chain is built from TRBV6-1 and TRBJ1-5, with D possibly matching TRBD1 (5 bases). V shed 5 bases and J shed 0 bases, with 11 bases lying between them. The V gene's germline CDR1 is MNHNS and CDR2 SASEGT. This CDR3 contains 15 residues. CDR3 protein: CASSRTGDSNQPQHF. The CDR3 DNA is TGTGCCAGCAGTCGAACGGGGGATAGCAATCAGCCCCAGCATTTT.

This clone occurred once. The chain links TRBV30 to TRBJ1-1; tentative D call: TRBD1 (5 bases). The CDR3 totals 14 residues. Trimming cost V 1 base and J 3 bases, with 12 bases left between them. CDR1 is GTSNPN, CDR2 SVGIG, per germline (reference sequence). The CDR3 reads CAWSADSVYTEAFF. The CDR3 DNA follows: TGTGCCTGGAGTGCAGACAGCGTGTACACTGAAGCTTTCTTT.

The V gene is TRBV4-2, the J gene TRBJ2-5; 11 bases agree with TRBD2. CDR3 length equals 16 residues. Trimming at V came to 1 base and at J to 5 bases, leaving 6 bases not matched to a gene. Germline-derived CDR1 and CDR2 are LGHNA and YNFKEQ. CDR3 residues: CASSQVTSGRGETQYF. The CDR3 bases are TGTGCCAGCAGCCAAGTTACTAGCGGGAGAGGGGAGACCCAGTACTTC.

This clone was detected once. The J gene is TRBJ2-7, the V gene TRBV27, with 7 nucleotides matching TRBD1. There are 12 residues in the CDR3. Per the germline V gene, CDR1 is MNHEY and CDR2 is SMNVEV (reference sequence). The ends lost 3 bases at V and 6 bases at J; junction bases unmatched: 2. The CDR3 nucleotides read TGTGCCAGCAGTTTCGGGACAGCCGAGCAGTACTTC. It yields the protein CASSFGTAEQYF.

V usage is TRBV6-1 and J usage is TRBJ1-2, with TRBD1 identical over 7 bases. J lost 4 bases, V lost 3 bases, and 8 bases had no gene match. The CDR3 covers 15 residues. CDR1 and CDR2 from the germline V gene are MNHNS and SASEGT. This CDR3 is CASSESGGRFYGYTF. CDR3 sequence (DNA): TGTGCCAGCAGTGAGTCAGGGGGGCGATTCTATGGCTACACCTTC.

The rearrangement uses TRBV30 and TRBJ1-4; a possible D gene is TRBD1 (5 bases). V was trimmed by 1 base and J by 10 bases, leaving 22 bases between them. CDR1 GTSNPN and CDR2 SVGIG come from the germline V gene (reference sequence). The CDR3 sequence is 16 residues long. The CDR3 reads CAWSGPGSLYLGKLFF. As DNA, the CDR3 is TGTGCCTGGAGTGGACCAGGGTCACTTTACCTGGGAAAACTGTTTTTT.

The chain combines TRBV25-1 with TRBJ2-5, with TRBD2 identical over 11 bases. With 7 bases clipped from V and 4 bases from J, the junction kept 5 bases outside the gene matches. Germline V gene sequence: CDR1 MGHDK, CDR2 SYGVNS. The CDR3 runs 14 residues. The CDR3 here is CASMRGTSGETQYF. DNA of the CDR3: TGTGCCAGCATGAGGGGGACTAGCGGAGAGACCCAGTACTTC.

CDR3 nucleotide sequence: TGTGCCAGCAGCCTTTTAGGGACAGGGGACTATGGCTACACCTTC. Its protein product is CASSLLGTGDYGYTF. This chain uses TRBV7-3 with TRBJ1-2; 10 bases are shared with TRBD1. Germline CDR1 reads SGHTA; CDR2 reads FQGTGA. J was trimmed by 3 bases and V by 5 bases; bases with no gene match: 6. The CDR3 has 15 amino acids.

On this clone itself: Other nucleotide sequences in the sample specify the same CDR3. The rearrangement uses TRBV5-1 and TRBJ2-7; 9 nucleotides match TRBD2. The germline V gene encodes CDR1 SGHRS and CDR2 YFSETQ. The CDR3 loop spans 15 amino acids. The trim removed 2 bases at V and 1 base at J, leaving 4 bases unmatched. CDR3 sequence reads: CASSLGLAGSYEQYF. The CDR3 DNA follows: TGCGCCAGCAGCTTAGGGCTAGCGGGGTCCTACGAGCAGTACTTC.

The chain employs TRBV2 and TRBJ2-7; no clear D gene. Germline-derived CDR1 and CDR2 are SNHLY and FYNNEI. Trimming removed 3 bases from V and 1 base from J, with 16 bases in between. The CDR3 sequence is 16 residues long. The CDR3, as DNA: TGTGCCAGCAGTGATCGAAGCGCCGAGCCTTCCTACGAGCAGTACTTC. It is translated as CASSDRSAEPSYEQYF.

The chain carries TRBV4-1 and TRBJ1-2; 7 bases agree with TRBD1. The CDR3 length is 15 residues. In germline, CDR1 is MGHRA, CDR2 YSYEKL. J gave up 7 bases and V 0 bases, and 8 bases lay outside the gene matches. The CDR3 loop reads CASSQDLGAGGGYTF. CDR3 bases: TGCGCCAGCAGCCAAGATTTGGGGGCAGGGGGTGGCTACACCTTC.

The chain uses TRBV11-2 and TRBJ1-3; 10 bases align to TRBD1. After removal of 7 bases from V and 0 bases from J, the junction contained 9 bases not matched to a gene. Germline-derived CDR1 and CDR2 are SGHAT and FQNNGV. The CDR3 length is 17 residues. CDR3 sequence: CASTRTGGGFSGNTIYF. The CDR3 DNA reads as TGTGCCAGCACCCGGACAGGGGGAGGCTTCTCTGGAAACACCATATATTTT.

This chain joins TRBV6-1 and TRBJ2-5; tentatively, D is TRBD2 (6 bases). The CDR3 is made up of 14 amino acids. Germline lookup yields CDR1 MNHNS and CDR2 SASEGT. Trimming took off 6 bases at V and 4 bases at J, with 15 bases between the two ends. CDR3 coding DNA: TGTGCCAGCAGGGCCCCTGTGGGGGGAGAGACCCAGTACTTC. Protein product: CASRAPVGGETQYF.

Only one count was recorded for this clone. The chain carries TRBV6-1 and TRBJ2-7, with D maybe TRBD1 (6 bases). Trimming shortened V by 6 bases and J by 0 bases, and 15 bases separated the two germline ends. Germline CDR1 reads MNHNS; CDR2 reads SASEGT. This CDR3 comprises 15 residues. CDR3 nucleotide sequence: TGTGCCAGCAGAGGGACACTTCCTCGCTCCTACGAGCAGTACTTC. It codes for CASRGTLPRSYEQYF.

The V and J genes are TRBV19 and TRBJ1-2; D is possibly TRBD1 (5 bases). The CDR3 runs 13 residues. V lost 9 bases and J 2 bases, leaving 13 bases between the germline ends. The germline CDR1 and CDR2 sequences are LNHDA and SQIVND (reference sequence). CDR3 DNA: TGTGCCAGCAACACGGGACTGAACTATGGCTACACCTTC. Amino acid sequence: CASNTGLNYGYTF.

The J gene is TRBJ1-1, the V gene TRBV25-1; no firm D call. From germline, CDR1 is MGHDK and CDR2 SYGVNS. Trimming took 6 bases from V and 6 from J, leaving 14 bases between them. This CDR3 contains 13 residues. CDR3 loop: CASRMVVGAEAFF. CDR3 coding DNA: TGTGCCAGCAGGATGGTGGTGGGAGCTGAAGCTTTCTTT.

The rearrangement joins TRBV7-9 to TRBJ1-1; D possibly corresponds to TRBD1 (5 bases). The CDR3 sequence is 13 residues long. Germline V gives CDR1 SEHNR, CDR2 FQNEAQ (reference sequence). V dropped 6 bases and J dropped 4 bases, with 12 bases sitting between them. CDR3 sequence (DNA): TGTGCCAGCAGGCTCGGGGGGGGCACTGAAGCTTTCTTT. Translation: CASRLGGGTEAFF.

This chain joins TRBV7-9 and TRBJ2-1; possible D gene TRBD2, 5 bases. Per the germline V gene, CDR1 is SEHNR and CDR2 is FQNEAQ (reference sequence). This CDR3 comprises 14 residues. The V and J ends lost 3 bases and 3 bases respectively, with 9 bases between them. The CDR3 reads CASSLVLVYNEQFF. CDR3 coding DNA: TGTGCCAGCAGCTTGGTACTAGTCTACAATGAGCAGTTCTTC.

The chain has TRBV4-1 and TRBJ2-7, with D perhaps TRBD2 (5 bases). The CDR3 contains 14 residues. V lost 4 bases to trimming and J lost 1 base, with 11 bases between them. Germline lookup yields CDR1 MGHRA and CDR2 YSYEKL. The CDR3, as DNA: TGCGCCAGCAGCCTATCTCGGACTTCCTACGAGCAGTACTTC. It translates to CASSLSRTSYEQYF.

The chain uses TRBV11-2 and TRBJ2-3; 7 bases are shared with TRBD2. Germline CDR1 is SGHAT and CDR2 is FQNNGV. This CDR3 has 14 residues. V trimming: 5 bases; J trimming: 6 bases; junction bases outside the gene matches: 8. The CDR3 loop is CASSPLWREDTQYF. The CDR3, as DNA: TGTGCCAGCAGCCCCCTTTGGCGGGAGGATACGCAGTATTTT. The full variable domain, with the rest looked up from reference TRBV11-2 and TRBJ2-3, is EAGVAQSPRYKIIEKRQSVAFWCNPISGHATLYWYQQILGQGPKLLIQFQNNGVVDDSQLPKDRFSAERLKGVDSTLKIQPAKLEDSAVYLCASSPLWREDTQYFGPGTRLTVL.

The chain combines TRBV27 with TRBJ2-1, with 8 bases aligning to TRBD2. This CDR3 has 16 residues. CDR1 is MNHEY and CDR2 is SMNVEV in the germline V gene (reference sequence). J was trimmed by 9 bases and V by 6 bases; bases with no gene match: 16. The DNA for the CDR3 is TGTGCCAGCAGGGAACACTCCACTGGGACTAGGGTTGAGCAGTTCTTC. This sequence encodes CASREHSTGTRVEQFF.

In DNA, the CDR3 is TGCGCCAGCAGTGAGTCGTACGGTAGCGGGGGAGAGGAGACCCAGTACTTC. Translating it yields CASSESYGSGGEETQYF. The chain recombines TRBV10-2 with TRBJ2-5, with TRBD2 identical over 9 bases. CDR3 length: 17 residues. The germline V gene has CDR1 WSHSY and CDR2 SAAADI. V was clipped by 0 bases and J by 5 bases; unmatched bases: 10.

The J gene is TRBJ1-1, the V gene TRBV7-9, with TRBD1 as a possible D gene (5 bases). The ends were cut back, 1 base at V and 4 bases at J, with 10 bases in the middle. The CDR3 has 14 amino acids. CDR1 is SEHNR, CDR2 FQNEAQ, per germline (reference sequence). Here the CDR3 reads CASSLESGGTEAFF. The CDR3 coding sequence is TGTGCCAGCAGCTTAGAATCCGGGGGCACTGAAGCTTTCTTT. Full variable domain (outside the CDR3, taken from reference TRBV7-9 and TRBJ1-1): DTGVSQNPRHKITKRGQNVTFRCDPISEHNRLYWYRQTLGQGPEFLTYFQNEAQLEKSRLLSDRFSAERPKGSFSTLEIQRTEQGDSAMYLCASSLESGGTEAFFGQGTRLTVV.

The CDR3 loop reads CASSLERGAYEQYF. In DNA form, the CDR3 reads TGTGCCAGCAGCTTAGAGCGGGGGGCCTACGAGCAGTACTTC. J is TRBJ2-7 and V is TRBV7-2, with 9 bases that match TRBD2. Germline V gene lookup returns CDR1 SGHTA and CDR2 FQGNSA. This CDR3 spans 14 amino acids. J lost 2 bases, V lost 1 base, and 0 bases had no gene match.

The rearrangement links TRBV29-1 to TRBJ1-1; the D gene is possibly TRBD1 (5 bases). This CDR3 is built from 13 residues. Germline CDR1 SQVTM, CDR2 ANQGSEA. The V and J ends lost 4 bases and 3 bases respectively, with 12 bases between them. The CDR3 DNA reads TGCAGCGTTGTCTCTCCGGGGGACACTGAAGCTTTCTTT. This sequence encodes CSVVSPGDTEAFF.